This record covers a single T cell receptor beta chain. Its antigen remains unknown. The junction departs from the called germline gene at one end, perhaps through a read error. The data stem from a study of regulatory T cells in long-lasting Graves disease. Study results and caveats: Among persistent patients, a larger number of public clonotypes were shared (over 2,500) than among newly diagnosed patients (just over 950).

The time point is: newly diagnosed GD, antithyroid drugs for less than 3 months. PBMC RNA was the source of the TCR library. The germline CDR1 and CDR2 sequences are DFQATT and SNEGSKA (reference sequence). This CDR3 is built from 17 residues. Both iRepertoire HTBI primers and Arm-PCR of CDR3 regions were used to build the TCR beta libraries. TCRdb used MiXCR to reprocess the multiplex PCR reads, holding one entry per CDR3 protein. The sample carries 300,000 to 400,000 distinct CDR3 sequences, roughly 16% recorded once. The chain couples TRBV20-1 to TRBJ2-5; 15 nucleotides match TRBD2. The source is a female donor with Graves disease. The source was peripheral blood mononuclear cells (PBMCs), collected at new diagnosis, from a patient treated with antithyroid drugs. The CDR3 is CGARSGLGLAGGETQYF. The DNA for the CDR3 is TGCGGTGCTAGATCGGGTTTGGGACTAGCGGGAGGAGAGACCCAGTACTTC.